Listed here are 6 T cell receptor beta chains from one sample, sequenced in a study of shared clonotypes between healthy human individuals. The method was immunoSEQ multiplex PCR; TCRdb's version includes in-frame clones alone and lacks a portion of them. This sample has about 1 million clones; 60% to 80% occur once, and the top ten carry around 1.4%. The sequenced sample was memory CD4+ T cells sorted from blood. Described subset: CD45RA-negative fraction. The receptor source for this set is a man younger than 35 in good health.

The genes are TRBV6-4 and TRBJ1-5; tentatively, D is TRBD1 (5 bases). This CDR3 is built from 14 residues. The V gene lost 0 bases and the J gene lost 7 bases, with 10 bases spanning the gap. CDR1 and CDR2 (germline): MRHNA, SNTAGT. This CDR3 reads CASSDSPQGQPQHF. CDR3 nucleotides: TGTGCCAGCAGTGACTCCCCTCAGGGCCAGCCCCAGCATTTT.

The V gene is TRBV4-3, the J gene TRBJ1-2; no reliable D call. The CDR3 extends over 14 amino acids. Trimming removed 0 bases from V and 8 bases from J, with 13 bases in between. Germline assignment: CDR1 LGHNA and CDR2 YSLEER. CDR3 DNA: TGCGCCAGCAGCCAAGATCCCGGGGTAGGAGGCTACACCTTC. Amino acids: CASSQDPGVGGYTF.

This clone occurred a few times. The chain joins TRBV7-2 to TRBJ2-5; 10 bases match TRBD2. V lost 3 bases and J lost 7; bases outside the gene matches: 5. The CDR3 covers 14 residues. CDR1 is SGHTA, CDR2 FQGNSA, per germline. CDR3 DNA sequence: TGTGCCAGCAGCTTGGAGCGGGGGGGCCGGACCCAGTACTTC. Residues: CASSLERGGRTQYF.

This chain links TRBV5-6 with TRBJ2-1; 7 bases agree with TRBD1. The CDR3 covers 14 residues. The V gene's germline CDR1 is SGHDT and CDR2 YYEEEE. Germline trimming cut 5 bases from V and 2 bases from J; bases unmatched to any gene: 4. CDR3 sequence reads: CASSSQGTYNEQFF. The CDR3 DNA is TGTGCCAGCAGTTCACAGGGGACCTACAATGAGCAGTTCTTC.

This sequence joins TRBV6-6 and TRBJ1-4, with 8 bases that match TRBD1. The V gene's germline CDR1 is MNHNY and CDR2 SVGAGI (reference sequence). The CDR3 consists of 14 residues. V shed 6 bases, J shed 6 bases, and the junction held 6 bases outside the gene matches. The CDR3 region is CASRKDRVDEKLFF. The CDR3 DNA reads TGTGCCAGCAGGAAGGACAGGGTGGATGAAAAACTGTTTTTT.

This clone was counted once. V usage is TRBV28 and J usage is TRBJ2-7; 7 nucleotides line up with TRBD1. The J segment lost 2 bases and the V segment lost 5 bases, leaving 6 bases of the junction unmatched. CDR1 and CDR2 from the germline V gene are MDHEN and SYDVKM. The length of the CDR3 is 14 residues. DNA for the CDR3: TGTGCCAGCAGTCCGGGACAGTTAACCTACGAGCAGTACTTC. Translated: CASSPGQLTYEQYF.